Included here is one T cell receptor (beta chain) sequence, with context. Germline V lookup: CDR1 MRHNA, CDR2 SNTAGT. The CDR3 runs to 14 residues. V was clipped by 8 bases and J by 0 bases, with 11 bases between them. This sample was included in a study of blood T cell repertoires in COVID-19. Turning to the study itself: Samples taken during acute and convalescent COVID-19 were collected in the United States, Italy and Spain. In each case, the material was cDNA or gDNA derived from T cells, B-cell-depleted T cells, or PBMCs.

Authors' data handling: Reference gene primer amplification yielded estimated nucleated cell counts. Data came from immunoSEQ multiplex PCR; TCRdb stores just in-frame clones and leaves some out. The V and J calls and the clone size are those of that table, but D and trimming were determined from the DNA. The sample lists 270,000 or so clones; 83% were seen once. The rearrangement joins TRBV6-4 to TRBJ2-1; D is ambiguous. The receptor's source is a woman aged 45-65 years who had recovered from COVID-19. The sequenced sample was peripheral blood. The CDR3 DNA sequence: TGTGCCAGCCGGTACGACAACTCCTACAATGAGCAGTTCTTC. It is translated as CASRYDNSYNEQFF.